A selection of T cell receptor beta chains follows, all from one sample in a study of OX40 agonist ivuxolimab in advanced cancers. TCRdb's copy holds only in-frame clones and misses some; the assay was immunoSEQ multiplex PCR. The sample lists roughly 69,000 clones; under 95% were seen once. The source material was CD4+ or CD8+ T cells sorted from blood, sampled in a trial of the OX40 agonist ivuxolimab. These receptor sequences come from an adult with an advanced solid tumor such as melanoma, head and neck, liver or kidney cancer. The CDR3 runs from the conserved cysteine through the conserved F or W. A D gene is named only where the DNA matches it firmly. Size is omitted from some rows. Given values are once, few, many or a class for expanded clones.

V gene	J gene	D gene	CDR3 length	clone size	CDR3 protein	CDR3 DNA
TRBV29-1	TRBJ1-1	TRBD1	14	once	CSAARDRGITTAFF	TGCAGCGCCGCGAGGGACAGGGGCATCACGACAGCTTTCTTT
TRBV29-1	TRBJ1-2	TRBD1	13	NA	CSARQGAGYGYTF	TGCAGCGCCCGTCAGGGGGCAGGGTATGGCTACACCTTC
TRBV4-2	TRBJ2-3	TRBD1	14	few	CASSRTGSTDTQYF	TGTGCCAGCTCGAGGACAGGTAGCACAGATACGCAGTATTTT
TRBV7-9	TRBJ2-3	NA	15	NA	CASSFSGLSTDTQYF	TGTGCCAGCAGCTTCTCAGGGCTAAGCACAGATACGCAGTATTTT
TRBV5-6	TRBJ2-3	NA	12	NA	CASRPRVAHEHF	TGTGCCAGCAGACCGAGGGTGGCCCACGAGCATTTT
TRBV6-1	TRBJ2-7	TRBD2	15	NA	CASSATSGNTYEQYF	TGTGCCAGCAGTGCCACTAGCGGTAACACCTACGAGCAGTACTTC
TRBV10-3	TRBJ2-1	TRBD2	14	NA	CAITSAGGYNEQFF	TGTGCCATCACTTCGGCGGGAGGGTACAATGAGCAGTTCTTC
TRBV30	TRBJ1-5	NA	12	NA	CAWSVGGPPQHF	TGTGCCTGGAGTGTAGGGGGGCCGCCCCAGCATTTT
TRBV29-1	TRBJ2-2	NA	14	NA	CSTTGDLNTGELFF	TGCAGCACAACAGGAGACCTAAACACCGGGGAGCTGTTTTTT
TRBV5-1	TRBJ1-2	TRBD1	15	few	CASSTSEGARYGYTF	TGCGCCAGCAGCACATCCGAGGGGGCGCGGTATGGCTACACCTTC